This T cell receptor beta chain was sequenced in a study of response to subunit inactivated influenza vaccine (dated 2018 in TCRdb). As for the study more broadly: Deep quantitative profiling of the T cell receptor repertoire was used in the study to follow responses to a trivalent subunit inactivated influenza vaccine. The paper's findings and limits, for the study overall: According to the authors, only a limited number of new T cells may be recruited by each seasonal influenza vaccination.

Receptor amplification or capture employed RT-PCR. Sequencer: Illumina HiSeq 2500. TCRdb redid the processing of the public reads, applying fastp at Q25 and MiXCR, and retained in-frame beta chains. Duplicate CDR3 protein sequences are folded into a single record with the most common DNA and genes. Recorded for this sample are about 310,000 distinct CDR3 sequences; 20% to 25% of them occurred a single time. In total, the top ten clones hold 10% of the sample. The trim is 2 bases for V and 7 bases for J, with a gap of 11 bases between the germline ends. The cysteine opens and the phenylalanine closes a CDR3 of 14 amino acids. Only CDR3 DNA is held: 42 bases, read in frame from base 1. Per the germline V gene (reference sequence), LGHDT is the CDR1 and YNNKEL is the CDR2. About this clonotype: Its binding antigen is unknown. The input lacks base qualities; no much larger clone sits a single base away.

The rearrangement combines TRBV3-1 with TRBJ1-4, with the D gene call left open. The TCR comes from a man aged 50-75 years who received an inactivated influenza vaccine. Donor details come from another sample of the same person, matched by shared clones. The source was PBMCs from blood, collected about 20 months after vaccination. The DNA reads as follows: TGTGCCAGCAGCCAACGACTCCGAGGTGAAAAACTGTTTTTT. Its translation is CASSQRLRGEKLFF.